The 23 T cell receptor beta chains in this list originate from one sample, sequenced in a study of T cell responses to AZD1222 COVID-19 vaccine. Here immunoSEQ multiplex PCR was the method, and the copy in TCRdb shows in-frame clones only, minus some. In the table there are about 200,000 clones, roughly nine tenths of which are singletons. Material: peripheral blood, obtained 28 days after the second AZD1222 dose. The source is an adult who received the AZD1222 COVID-19 vaccine.

The chain combines TRBV7-8 with TRBJ2-3; D gene uncertain. Per the germline V gene, CDR1 is SGHVS and CDR2 is FQNEAQ. The CDR3 consists of 14 residues. V was pared by 4 bases and J by 4 bases, with 12 bases between. The CDR3 nucleotides read TGTGCCAGCAGCTCGGGTGTAGGGTCAGATACGCAGTATTTT. It codes for CASSSGVGSDTQYF. The full variable domain, in which reference TRBV7-8 and TRBJ2-3 provide the parts outside the CDR3, is GAGVSQSPRYKVAKRGQDVALRCDPISGHVSLFWYQQALGQGPEFLTYFQNEAQLDKSGLPSDRFFAERPEGSVSTLKIQRTQQEDSAVYLCASSSGVGSDTQYFGPGTRLTVL.

This clone was picked up one time. This chain links TRBV5-1 with TRBJ2-3, with 8 nucleotides matching TRBD1. J gave up 3 bases and V 0 bases, and 3 bases lay outside the gene matches. Germline V lookup: CDR1 SGHRS, CDR2 YFSETQ. The length of the CDR3 is 15 residues. CDR3 protein: CASSLDQGATDTQYF. CDR3 nucleotides: TGCGCCAGCAGCTTGGACCAGGGGGCTACAGATACGCAGTATTTT.

The chain couples TRBV18 to TRBJ2-1, with D tentatively TRBD2 (5 bases). The CDR3 runs to 15 residues. The germline V and J ends were trimmed by 0 bases and 4 bases, with 10 bases remaining between them. Per the germline V gene, CDR1 is KGHSH and CDR2 is LQKENI. CDR3 protein: CASSPPGSVYNEQFF. The CDR3 bases are TGTGCCAGCTCACCACCGGGTAGCGTATACAATGAGCAGTTCTTC.

The J gene is TRBJ2-7, the V gene TRBV16; 7 positions match TRBD2. J was trimmed by 0 bases and V by 1 base; bases with no gene match: 3. Looked up from germline, CDR1 is KGHSY and CDR2 is FQNENV. The CDR3 has 15 residues. The CDR3 region is CASSQWGLLSYEQYF. The DNA of the CDR3 is TGTGCCAGCAGCCAATGGGGACTACTCTCCTACGAGCAGTACTTC.

This chain joins TRBV15 and TRBJ1-3; no clear D gene. Deletions cut 11 bases from V and 0 bases from J, with 14 bases between. CDR1 and CDR2 (germline): LNHNV, YYDKDF (reference sequence). CDR3 length: 14 amino acids. The CDR3 here is CAAGYGGSGNTIYF. In nucleotides, the CDR3 is TGTGCCGCCGGGTACGGAGGCTCTGGAAACACCATATATTTT.

The genes are TRBV10-3 and TRBJ1-3, with a tentative D call TRBD1 (5 bases). CDR3 size: 16 residues. Per the germline V gene, CDR1 is ENHRY and CDR2 is SYGVKD. Trimming pared 3 bases from V and 6 bases from J, leaving 18 bases between. The CDR3 nucleotides read TGTGCCATCAGTGACCCCCGGGGCGCGATGGTAAACACCATATATTTT. Protein product: CAISDPRGAMVNTIYF.

The gene calls are TRBV7-3 and TRBJ2-1, with D possibly matching TRBD1 (6 bases). V dropped 2 bases and J dropped 9 bases, with 17 bases sitting between them. The germline V gene has CDR1 SGHTA and CDR2 FQGTGA. CDR3 length equals 15 residues. The CDR3 coding sequence is TGTGCCAGCAGCTTAGGAGGTCTCACACAGGGTGAGCAGTTCTTC. It codes for CASSLGGLTQGEQFF.

The gene calls are TRBV6-6 and TRBJ1-1; the D is unclear. The CDR3 contains 15 residues. Germline V CDR1 and CDR2: MNHNY, SVGAGI (reference sequence). V lost 3 bases, J lost 2 bases, and 13 bases lay in between. CDR3: CASSYRLAANTEAFF. The CDR3 region has the DNA TGTGCCAGCAGTTATAGGTTAGCAGCTAACACTGAAGCTTTCTTT.

The chain is built from TRBV7-2 and TRBJ1-4; TRBD1 aligns across 8 bases. CDR3 size: 15 residues. Trimming removed 1 base from V and 8 bases from J; junction bases left unmatched: 6. Germline V gives CDR1 SGHTA, CDR2 FQGNSA. CDR3 DNA sequence: TGTGCCAGCAGCTTAGGGACAGGGTATGGGGAAAAACTGTTTTTT. Amino acid sequence: CASSLGTGYGEKLFF.

The chain joins TRBV4-1 to TRBJ2-1, with 12 nucleotides matching TRBD2. The trim removed 2 bases at V and 1 base at J, leaving 12 bases unmatched. The CDR3 has 20 amino acids. Germline V gives CDR1 MGHRA, CDR2 YSYEKL. CDR3 DNA: TGCGCCAGCAGCCAAACCGGGACTAGCGGGTCTACGTGGTCCTACAATGAGCAGTTCTTC. Protein product: CASSQTGTSGSTWSYNEQFF.

This rearrangement joins TRBV6-5 to TRBJ1-3, with 9 bases identical to TRBD1. V shed 5 bases and J 4 bases; nucleotides not matched to a gene: 6. From germline, CDR1 is MNHEY and CDR2 SVGAGI. The CDR3 is 15 amino acids. CDR3 sequence: CASSRGTGKGNTIYF. For the CDR3, the DNA is TGTGCCAGCAGTCGTGGGACAGGGAAGGGAAACACCATATATTTT.

The chain employs TRBV18 and TRBJ1-5; D might be TRBD1 (5 bases). The CDR3 sequence is 17 residues long. Trimming cost V 6 bases and J 1 base, with 19 bases left between them. Germline CDR1 reads KGHSH; CDR2 reads LQKENI. The DNA of the CDR3 is TGTGCCAGCTCCCTGATGGGAGGGGCTGGGAGCAATCAGCCCCAGCATTTT. Amino acid sequence: CASSLMGGAGSNQPQHF. Filled out from reference TRBV18 and TRBJ1-5, the complete variable domain reads NAGVMQNPRHLVRRRGQEARLRCSPMKGHSHVYWYRQLPEEGLKFMVYLQKENIIDESGMPKERFSAEFPKEGPSILRIQQVVRGDSAAYFCASSLMGGAGSNQPQHFGDGTRLSIL.

This rearrangement joins TRBV28 to TRBJ2-7, with 11 bases that match TRBD2. After removal of 6 bases from V and 7 bases from J, the junction contained 11 bases not matched to a gene. The length of the CDR3 is 15 residues. The V gene's germline CDR1 is MDHEN and CDR2 SYDVKM. CDR3 protein: CASSPALAGGVEQYF. The CDR3 bases are TGTGCCAGCAGCCCCGCTCTAGCGGGAGGAGTAGAGCAGTACTTC.

This clone is a singleton in its sample. The chain uses TRBV3-1 (or the pseudogene TRBV3-2) and TRBJ1-1; TRBD1 might be the D (5 bases). V was shortened by 7 bases and J by 4 bases, with 16 bases between the two germline ends. CDR1 is LGHDT and CDR2 is YNNKEL in the germline V gene (reference sequence). This CDR3 is built from 14 residues. CDR3 DNA sequence: TGTGCCAGCACCCCCAGAGGGGTACTCACTGAAGCTTTCTTT. Protein: CASTPRGVLTEAFF.

The chain has TRBV5-1 and TRBJ2-2; D is uncertain. The CDR3 totals 15 residues. Per germline, CDR1 SGHRS and CDR2 YFSETQ. Deletions cut 3 bases from V and 2 bases from J, with 11 bases between. This chain's CDR3 is CASSSTNKNTGELFF. The CDR3 nucleotides are TGCGCCAGCAGCTCGACCAACAAAAACACCGGGGAGCTGTTTTTT.

The V call is TRBV7-6, the J call TRBJ1-4; the D gene is possibly TRBD1 (6 bases). Germline CDR1 and CDR2: SGHVS and FNYEAQ. The CDR3 is 15 residues long. V lost 5 bases and J 4 bases, leaving 14 bases between the germline ends. The CDR3 DNA follows: TGTGCCAGCAGCCAGGGGAACGGACGTAATGAAAAACTGTTTTTT. Residues: CASSQGNGRNEKLFF.

The gene calls are TRBV28 and TRBJ2-1; 8 positions match TRBD2. The CDR3 runs to 13 residues. Germline trimming cut 2 bases from V and 12 bases from J; bases unmatched to any gene: 6. Germline V gene sequence: CDR1 MDHEN, CDR2 SYDVKM. The CDR3 reads CASSLGTSRGQFF. The CDR3 DNA sequence: TGTGCCAGCAGTTTAGGGACTAGTAGGGGGCAGTTCTTC.

The rearrangement joins TRBV18 to TRBJ1-5; D is unclear. CDR1 KGHSH and CDR2 LQKENI come from the germline V gene. There are 15 residues in the CDR3. V gave up 6 bases and J gave up 0 bases, with 12 bases separating them. The CDR3 reads CASSRKRDSNQPQHF. DNA of the CDR3: TGTGCCAGCTCGCGGAAGAGGGATAGCAATCAGCCCCAGCATTTT.

DNA for the CDR3: TGTGCCAGCAGTCAATGGGACAGGTTGATGAGTGAAGCTTTCTTT. Translated: CASSQWDRLMSEAFF. The V and J genes are TRBV27 and TRBJ1-1; 8 bases map to TRBD1. There are 15 residues in the CDR3. The J segment lost 7 bases and the V segment lost 5 bases, leaving 12 bases of the junction unmatched. Germline V gene data show CDR1 as MNHEY and CDR2 as SMNVEV (reference sequence).

About this clone itself: This same CDR3 is encoded by further DNA sequences in the sample. This chain joins TRBV18 and TRBJ1-1; no firm D call. CDR3 length: 13 residues. V lost 5 bases to trimming and J lost 0 bases, with 7 bases between them. The V gene's germline CDR1 is KGHSH and CDR2 LQKENI. The CDR3 nucleotides are TGTGCCAGCTCAACGGATCTGAACACTGAAGCTTTCTTT. Translated: CASSTDLNTEAFF.

The CDR3 is CASSLDGRQAFF. The CDR3 coding sequence is TGTGCCAGCAGCTTGGACGGGAGGCAAGCTTTCTTT. The chain has TRBV5-4 and TRBJ1-1; D gene uncertain. The V end lost 0 bases, the J end lost 9 bases, and 9 bases lay between the germline ends. This CDR3 contains 12 residues. The germline CDR1 and CDR2 sequences are SGHNT and YYREEE (reference sequence). Full variable domain (remainder filled in from reference TRBV5-4 and TRBJ1-1): ETGVTQSPTHLIKTRGQQVTLRCSSQSGHNTVSWYQQALGQGPQFIFQYYREEENGRGNFPPRFSGLQFPNYSSELNVNALELDDSALYLCASSLDGRQAFFGQGTRLTVV.

The V gene is TRBV18, the J gene TRBJ2-7; D perhaps matches TRBD2 (6 bases). This CDR3 comprises 16 residues. Trimming removed 2 bases from V and 2 bases from J, with 16 bases in between. Looked up from germline, CDR1 is KGHSH and CDR2 is LQKENI. The CDR3 DNA reads as TGTGCCAGCTCACCAGGGTTGGGGGGACGCGCCTACGAGCAGTACTTC. Translating gives CASSPGLGGRAYEQYF.

The chain carries TRBV28 and TRBJ1-6, with D hard to call. The CDR3 consists of 14 residues. V lost 5 bases and J 3 bases, leaving 8 bases between the germline ends. Germline V lookup: CDR1 MDHEN, CDR2 SYDVKM. The CDR3 protein is CASSKGLYNSPLHF. The CDR3, as DNA: TGTGCCAGCAGTAAAGGACTCTATAATTCACCCCTCCACTTT.